What follows is one TCR beta chain and its context. The V end was cut by 8 bases, the J end by 7 bases, with 20 bases between. The length of the CDR3 is 14 residues. The age range of participants was about 18 to 100 years, with residence in 20 to 25 US areas. Participants in the exposed group had met a COVID-19 case in the 2 weeks before joining the study. The data are from a study of blood T cell repertoires in COVID-19. Background on the study: Spain, Italy and the United States supplied samples that represented acute and convalescent COVID-19.

The method was immunoSEQ multiplex PCR; TCRdb's version includes in-frame clones alone and lacks a portion of them. The sample carries roughly 250,000 clones, about 87% recorded once. The origin of this receptor is a woman aged 40 to 55 who had been exposed to COVID-19. The source material was PBMCs or T cells enriched from blood (not recorded which). The V and J genes are TRBV23-1 and TRBJ1-2, with D possibly being TRBD1 (6 bases). TRBV23-1 is given ORF status, its function remaining uncertain. CDR3 in DNA: TGCGCCAGCGTCCAGGGGATGGGGACCAGTGGCTACACCTTC. Its protein is CASVQGMGTSGYTF.